The following is a TCR beta chain sequence with its context. Its antigen is still unknown. Previously described methods and listed TCR primers produced bulk TCR libraries. TCRdb re-called the PCR reads with MiXCR, one entry per CDR3 protein. The sample lists roughly 90,000 distinct CDR3 sequences, roughly 19% occurring once. A CD8+CD4-CCR7+CD45RA+ gate was used to sort naive CD8 T cells. This CDR3 spans 15 amino acids. Trimming stripped 0 bases from V and 0 bases from J, with 10 bases between. Germline CDR1 reads SGDLS; CDR2 reads YYNGEE. This sample is part of a study of molecular identifiers for immune sequencing clone quantification. Notes on the study in general: Amid some 1 million naive cells, spiked Jurkat TCR RNA from one cell was reportedly still detectable.

This receptor was taken from a human donor in good health. Some libraries in this study had Jurkat cell RNA spiked in. The chain couples TRBV9 to TRBJ2-7; perhaps TRBD2 as D (5 bases). Sequences were obtained from naive CD8+ T cells from blood, with Jurkat cell RNA spiked in. The subset: FACS-sorted CD8+CD4-CCR7+CD45RA+ naive T cells. CDR3 in DNA: TGTGCCAGCAGCGTAGGAAGCGGAGTCTCCTACGAGCAGTACTTC. It translates to CASSVGSGVSYEQYF.